Many counts were recorded for the clone carrying this TCR beta chain. The V end was cut by 3 bases, the J end by 0 bases, with 18 bases between. Germline V gene data show CDR1 as WSHSY and CDR2 as SAAADI. There are 18 residues in the CDR3. These data originate in a study of early T cells in non-severe SARS-CoV-2 infection. MiXCR, applied by TCRdb to the 5' RACE reads, yields one record per CDR3 protein. The sample records fewer than 35,000 distinct CDR3 sequences, 4.5% to 7% being singletons. This chain uses TRBV10-2 with TRBJ2-1; maybe TRBD2 (6 bases). Sequences were obtained from whole blood. The origin of this receptor is an adult who was a healthcare worker with PCR-confirmed SARS-CoV-2 infection or an uninfected control (not recorded which). CDR3 loop: CASSERRLLALSYNEQFF. CDR3 DNA: TGCGCCAGCAGTGAACGGCGTCTCCTAGCGCTCTCCTACAATGAGCAGTTCTTC.